This is a list of T cell receptor beta chains from one sample in a study of shared clonotypes between healthy human individuals. Clones were read by immunoSEQ multiplex PCR, and TCRdb kept only the in-frame ones, dropping some. Of more than 500,000 clones in the sample, about 96% were seen once. Source material: naive CD4+ T cells sorted from blood. These receptors came from a woman in her thirties in good health. Both conserved end residues are part of each CDR3. D genes are given only for firm matches. Clone size is not always given. Where it is, it says once, few, many or a class for expanded clones.

size: .; V: TRBV5-1; D: .; J: TRBJ1-4; DNA: TGCGCCAGCAGCTTGACGGGGGGGACAGAAAAACTGTTTTTT; CDR3: CASSLTGGTEKLFF
size: .; V: TRBV4-1; D: .; J: TRBJ2-7; DNA: TGCGCCAGCAGCCAAGACTGGGAGGGGGCGAGGTCCTACGAGCAGTACTTC; CDR3: CASSQDWEGARSYEQYF
size: .; V: TRBV19; D: .; J: TRBJ2-6; DNA: TGTGCCAGTAGTGAAACCCCTGGGGCCAACGTCCTGACTTTC; CDR3: CASSETPGANVLTF
size: .; V: TRBV5-1; D: .; J: TRBJ1-2; DNA: TGCGCCAGCAGCTTGGGGGGAGTTGACTATGGCTACACCTTC; CDR3: CASSLGGVDYGYTF
size: .; V: TRBV4-1; D: TRBD1; J: TRBJ2-5; DNA: TGCGCCAGCAGCCAAGATTTTACCGGGACAGGGGAAGAGACCCAGTACTTC; CDR3: CASSQDFTGTGEETQYF
size: .; V: TRBV28; D: TRBD1; J: TRBJ1-2; DNA: TGTGCCAGCAGTTCCGACAGGGGGCGAGGCTACACCTTC; CDR3: CASSSDRGRGYTF
size: .; V: TRBV2; D: .; J: TRBJ2-2; DNA: TGTGCCAGCAGTAAGACCGGGGAGCTGTTTTTT; CDR3: CASSKTGELFF
size: .; V: TRBV19; D: TRBD1; J: TRBJ1-4; DNA: TGTGCCAGTGGGACAGGCCCCACTAATGAAAAACTGTTTTTT; CDR3: CASGTGPTNEKLFF
size: .; V: TRBV5-1; D: .; J: TRBJ2-7; DNA: TGCGCCAGCAGCTTGAATGCAGGGGCAGGCTACGAGCAGTACTTC; CDR3: CASSLNAGAGYEQYF
size: .; V: TRBV5-4; D: .; J: TRBJ2-7; DNA: TGTGCCAGCAGCTTGCCCAGCAACTACGAGCAGTACTTC; CDR3: CASSLPSNYEQYF
size: .; V: TRBV5-1; D: TRBD1; J: TRBJ1-3; DNA: TGCGCCAGCAGCCTAACTACAGGGGCATCTGGAAACACCATATATTTT; CDR3: CASSLTTGASGNTIYF
size: .; V: TRBV28; D: TRBD2; J: TRBJ2-3; DNA: TGTGCCAGCGGGGGGGGGAAGCCCACTCTAGATACGCAGTATTTT; CDR3: CASGGGKPTLDTQYF
size: .; V: TRBV21-1; D: .; J: TRBJ1-5; DNA: TGTGCCAGCAGCAGAGGAGGACAGCTAAATCAGCCCCAGCATTTT; CDR3: CASSRGGQLNQPQHF
size: .; V: TRBV2; D: TRBD1; J: TRBJ2-7; DNA: TGTGCCAGCAGTGTTGGCGGGACAGGGGGAACCTACGAGCAGTACTTC; CDR3: CASSVGGTGGTYEQYF
size: .; V: TRBV6-5; D: .; J: TRBJ2-2; DNA: TGTGCCAGCAGTCCCACGGATATCACCGGGGAGCTGTTTTTT; CDR3: CASSPTDITGELFF
size: .; V: TRBV19; D: .; J: TRBJ1-4; DNA: TGTGCCAGTAGTATGGGGGGGACTGGCGAAAAACTGTTTTTT; CDR3: CASSMGGTGEKLFF
size: .; V: TRBV11-2; D: .; J: TRBJ1-3; DNA: TGTGCCAGCAGCTTAGATGACCGGGGCTCTGGAAACACCATATATTTT; CDR3: CASSLDDRGSGNTIYF
size: once; V: TRBV9; D: .; J: TRBJ2-7; DNA: TGTGCCAGCAGCCCCGCTGGCGGATACTCCTACGAGCAGTACTTC; CDR3: CASSPAGGYSYEQYF
size: .; V: TRBV4-1; D: .; J: TRBJ2-5; DNA: TGCGCCAGCAGCCAAGCAGGGGAGGGTCTAGGAGAGACCCAGTACTTC; CDR3: CASSQAGEGLGETQYF
size: .; V: TRBV6-5; D: TRBD1; J: TRBJ1-2; DNA: TGTGCCAGCAGTCAGACAGGGTACGGCTACACCTTC; CDR3: CASSQTGYGYTF
size: few; V: TRBV2; D: .; J: TRBJ2-2; DNA: TGTGCCAGCAGTGATTATAGGGACTTGAACACCGGGGAGCTGTTTTTT; CDR3: CASSDYRDLNTGELFF
size: .; V: TRBV14; D: .; J: TRBJ2-7; DNA: TGTGCCAGCAGCCAAGTTCCAGGGCCCCACGAGCAGTACTTC; CDR3: CASSQVPGPHEQYF
size: .; V: TRBV28; D: TRBD2; J: TRBJ2-2; DNA: TGTGCCAGCAGGGTTAGCGGGATCGGGGAGCTGTTTTTT; CDR3: CASRVSGIGELFF
size: .; V: TRBV7-9; D: .; J: TRBJ2-1; DNA: TGTGCCAGCCACAAGGAGAGCTCCTACAATGAGCAGTTCTTC; CDR3: CASHKESSYNEQFF
size: .; V: TRBV20-1; D: TRBD2; J: TRBJ2-7; DNA: TGCAGCGGACTAGCGGGACGCGAGCAGTACTTC; CDR3: CSGLAGREQYF
size: .; V: TRBV11-3; D: TRBD2; J: TRBJ2-1; DNA: TGTGCCAGCAGCTTCCTAGCGGGAGCCAACAATGAGCAGTTCTTC; CDR3: CASSFLAGANNEQFF
size: .; V: TRBV7-3; D: .; J: TRBJ2-7; DNA: TGTGCCAGCAGCCCAAATACAGGGAACGAGCAGTACTTC; CDR3: CASSPNTGNEQYF
size: .; V: TRBV7-9; D: .; J: TRBJ2-6; DNA: TGTGCCAGCAGCGACGCGACCAAACAGGGCGTCTCTGGGGCCAACGTCCTGACTTTC; CDR3: CASSDATKQGVSGANVLTF
size: .; V: TRBV15; D: .; J: TRBJ2-7; DNA: TGTGCCACCAGCAGAGTTTTTGGCCCTTCGCTCGACGAGCAGTACTTC; CDR3: CATSRVFGPSLDEQYF
size: .; V: TRBV2; D: .; J: TRBJ1-5; DNA: TGTGCCAGCAGTGTTGTTTGGGGCAGCGTTAGCAATCAGCCCCAGCATTTT; CDR3: CASSVVWGSVSNQPQHF
size: few; V: TRBV30; D: .; J: TRBJ1-1; DNA: TGTGCCTGGAAGGACAGATTAGACACTGAAGCTTTCTTT; CDR3: CAWKDRLDTEAFF
size: .; V: TRBV29-1; D: TRBD1; J: TRBJ2-5; DNA: TGCAGCGTGGAAAGACAGGGGATCCCCGAGACCCAGTACTTC; CDR3: CSVERQGIPETQYF
size: .; V: TRBV9; D: .; J: TRBJ2-3; DNA: TGTGCCAGCAGCCCCTCATCCTCAGATACGCAGTATTTT; CDR3: CASSPSSSDTQYF
size: few; V: TRBV6-5; D: TRBD2; J: TRBJ2-4; DNA: TGTGCCAGCAGAAGGACTAGGGGAGCCAAAAACATTCAGTACTTC; CDR3: CASRRTRGAKNIQYF
size: once; V: TRBV11-2; D: .; J: TRBJ2-5; DNA: TGTGCCAGCACCCCCGGGGGACCTCCCCAAGAGACCCAGTACTTC; CDR3: CASTPGGPPQETQYF
size: .; V: TRBV11-2; D: .; J: TRBJ1-1; DNA: TGTGCCAGCAGCTTAGATCTAGGGTCCAGAGCTTTCTTT; CDR3: CASSLDLGSRAFF
size: once; V: TRBV6-1; D: .; J: TRBJ2-2; DNA: TGTGCCAGCATCGGCCCCGGGGAGCTGTTTTTT; CDR3: CASIGPGELFF
size: .; V: TRBV7-6; D: .; J: TRBJ2-5; DNA: TGTGCCAGCAGCTATCAAGAGACCCAGTACTTC; CDR3: CASSYQETQYF
size: .; V: TRBV10-3; D: .; J: TRBJ2-6; DNA: TGTGCCATCAGTGGGCGAGACTCTGGGGCCAACGTCCTGACTTTC; CDR3: CAISGRDSGANVLTF
size: .; V: TRBV7-7; D: TRBD1; J: TRBJ2-7; DNA: TGTGCCAGCAGCCAACGACAGGGCGGCGAGCAGTACTTC; CDR3: CASSQRQGGEQYF
size: .; V: TRBV18; D: .; J: TRBJ1-4; DNA: TGTGCCAGCTCACCAGCCAGTGGTGAAAAACTGTTTTTT; CDR3: CASSPASGEKLFF
size: .; V: TRBV7-9; D: .; J: TRBJ2-7; DNA: TGTGCCAGCAGCCCCAGCGCCACCTACGAGCAGTACTTC; CDR3: CASSPSATYEQYF
size: .; V: TRBV19; D: TRBD2; J: TRBJ2-1; DNA: TGTGCCAGTAAGGGAGCGGGAGTGGTTCATGAGCAGTTCTTC; CDR3: CASKGAGVVHEQFF
size: .; V: TRBV7-8; D: .; J: TRBJ1-1; DNA: TGTGCCAGCAGCTTAGTGTCGACCTCGGGGGCTACTAGGACTGAAGCTTTCTTT; CDR3: CASSLVSTSGATRTEAFF
size: .; V: TRBV29-1; D: TRBD2; J: TRBJ2-3; DNA: TGCAGCGTTCTAGCGGGCGGCACAGATACGCAGTATTTT; CDR3: CSVLAGGTDTQYF
size: .; V: TRBV4-2; D: TRBD2; J: TRBJ2-1; DNA: TGTGCCAGCAGCCAAGGAGCGGGAGGGCCTTACAATGAGCAGTTCTTC; CDR3: CASSQGAGGPYNEQFF
size: .; V: TRBV14; D: .; J: TRBJ2-7; DNA: TGTGCCAGCAGCCAAGTCGGAGGGTCCTACGAGCAGTACTTC; CDR3: CASSQVGGSYEQYF
size: .; V: TRBV10-2; D: TRBD2; J: TRBJ2-1; DNA: TGCGCCAGCAGTCGGGCTAGCGGTGGGAGCTCCTACAATGAGCAGTTCTTC; CDR3: CASSRASGGSSYNEQFF
size: .; V: TRBV7-3; D: TRBD2; J: TRBJ2-3; DNA: TGTGCCAGCGGGAGGACTAGCGGGAGTGGAGATACGCAGTATTTT; CDR3: CASGRTSGSGDTQYF
size: .; V: TRBV5-1; D: .; J: TRBJ1-2; DNA: TGCGCCAGCAGCCCCGATTGGGTAGACAGCTATGGCTACACCTTC; CDR3: CASSPDWVDSYGYTF
size: .; V: TRBV19; D: .; J: TRBJ2-7; DNA: TGTGCCAGTAGTATAGAGGCAGGATTCTACGAGCAGTACTTC; CDR3: CASSIEAGFYEQYF